The 22 T cell receptor beta chains reported below all come from one sample, sequenced in a study of Ad26.COV2.S vaccination and SARS-CoV-2 variants (dated by TCRdb to 2020 to 2022). The library was generated by the immunoSEQ multiplex PCR assay. Not all clones reach the TCRdb copy of this immuneACCESS table, which keeps in-frame sequences only. Checked studies attribute under half of the gap to unresolved V genes and leave the rest unexplained. The sample has about 460,000 clones on record, 80% to 90% of them singletons. The leading ten clones occupy about 1.5% of the sample. Taken with the paper, the label for treatment or condition translates to: about 20 received Ad26.COV2.S at low or high dose, single or two shots; 5 received placebo; per-sample allocation not given. For vaccine and placebo recipients, repertoires were sequenced using samples collected on day 63 after the first injection. Source: peripheral blood, taken in a trial of Ad26.COV2.S vaccine versus placebo. Receptors were obtained from a person aged 18-65 years who received the Ad26.COV2.S COVID-19 vaccine or a placebo.

This clone came up once. The chain is built from TRBV9 and TRBJ2-1, with D possibly TRBD2 on 5 matching bases. The CDR3 spans 14 residues. Germline CDR1 SGDLS, CDR2 YYNGEE. Trimming left V 0 bases short and J 8 bases short, with 12 bases between. This chain's CDR3 is CASSVGFGIDEQFF. The CDR3 DNA is TGTGCCAGCAGCGTAGGATTCGGGATCGATGAGCAGTTCTTC.

The CDR3 nucleotides are TGTGCCAGCAGTCCGACTAGCCCAGAGACCCAGTACTTC. This sequence encodes CASSPTSPETQYF. This rearrangement joins TRBV12-3 or TRBV12-4 to TRBJ2-5; 7 bases agree with TRBD2. The V segment lost 5 bases and the J segment 4 bases; nucleotides outside the gene matches: 4. CDR3 length equals 13 residues.

J is TRBJ2-1 and V is TRBV7-9; D gene unclear. Germline-derived CDR1 and CDR2 are SEHNR and FQNEAQ (reference sequence). The CDR3 loop spans 11 amino acids. The V gene lost 3 bases and the J gene lost 6 bases, with 3 bases spanning the gap. The CDR3 nucleotides are TGTGCCAGCAGCTTCACCAATGAGCAGTTCTTC. Its translation: CASSFTNEQFF.

The chain has TRBV6-5 and TRBJ1-6; D unclear. CDR3 length equals 15 residues. Germline loops: CDR1 MNHEY, CDR2 SVGAGI. V was shortened by 5 bases and J by 0 bases, with 8 bases between the two germline ends. The CDR3 region is CASSRTSSYNSPLHF. CDR3 DNA: TGTGCCAGCAGTAGAACGAGCTCCTATAATTCACCCCTCCACTTT.

This clone was observed a handful of times. The V call is TRBV10-2, the J call TRBJ2-1, with no clear D. The V gene's germline CDR1 is WSHSY and CDR2 SAAADI. Deletions cut 6 bases from V and 0 bases from J, with 9 bases between. The CDR3 extends over 14 amino acids. In DNA form, the CDR3 reads TGCGCCAGCAGAGGGCTGAGCTCCTACAATGAGCAGTTCTTC. As protein: CASRGLSSYNEQFF.

The rearrangement links TRBV19 to TRBJ2-1; TRBD1 might be the D (5 bases). The CDR3 length is 11 residues. CDR1 and CDR2 from the germline V gene are LNHDA and SQIVND (reference sequence). Deletions cut 6 bases from V and 5 bases from J, with 5 bases between. CDR3 DNA: TGTGCCAGTAGGACAGACAATGAGCAGTTCTTC. This sequence encodes CASRTDNEQFF.

The chain recombines TRBV5-4 with TRBJ2-5; a possible D gene is TRBD2 (5 bases). V gave up 2 bases and J gave up 3 bases, with 8 bases separating them. This CDR3 region has 13 residues. CDR1 and CDR2 from the germline V gene are SGHNT and YYREEE (reference sequence). The CDR3 spells CASSFTREETQYF. DNA of the CDR3: TGTGCCAGCAGCTTTACTAGAGAAGAGACCCAGTACTTC. Full variable domain (remainder filled in from reference TRBV5-4 and TRBJ2-5): ETGVTQSPTHLIKTRGQQVTLRCSSQSGHNTVSWYQQALGQGPQFIFQYYREEENGRGNFPPRFSGLQFPNYSSELNVNALELDDSALYLCASSFTREETQYFGPGTRLLVL.

V and J are TRBV6-5 and TRBJ1-2; TRBD1 might be the D (5 bases). The V gene's germline CDR1 is MNHEY and CDR2 SVGAGI. V lost 4 bases and J lost 2, with 8 bases in between. The CDR3 is 13 residues long. This CDR3 is CASSLGTNYGYTF. Here the CDR3 DNA reads TGTGCCAGCAGTTTAGGGACCAACTATGGCTACACCTTC.

The V and J genes are TRBV28 and TRBJ2-5; 15 positions match TRBD2. V was clipped by 8 bases and J by 4 bases; unmatched bases: 5. Germline V gene lookup returns CDR1 MDHEN and CDR2 SYDVKM. CDR3 length: 15 amino acids. For the CDR3, the DNA is TGTGCCAGCGGCCGGACTAGCGGGAGGGCAGAGACCCAGTACTTC. Translated, it gives CASGRTSGRAETQYF.

The gene calls are TRBV6-2 or TRBV6-3 and TRBJ2-5; 9 nucleotides match TRBD2. V gave up 5 bases and J gave up 3 bases; unmatched junction bases: 7. Per germline, CDR1 MNHEY and CDR2 SVGEGT. The CDR3 sequence is 15 residues long. In nucleotides, the CDR3 is TGTGCCAGCAGTATAGCGGGGGACGTAAAAGAGACCCAGTACTTC. Translation gives CASSIAGDVKETQYF.

The CDR3 bases are TGTGCCAGCAGTTATCCCCCCGGGTCATCCAATCAGCCCCAGCATTTT. Translating gives CASSYPPGSSNQPQHF. This chain connects TRBV6-9 to TRBJ1-5; D remains unclear. The CDR3 is made up of 16 amino acids. Between the trimmed V and J ends, which lost 2 bases and 3 bases, there was a span of 14 bases. Germline values: CDR1 MNHGY, CDR2 SVAAGI.

This clone was observed a handful of times. CDR3 coding DNA: TGTGCCAGCAGCTCAAACTACAAGAACGAGCAGTACTTC. Protein: CASSSNYKNEQYF. The chain couples TRBV5-4 to TRBJ2-7; no firm D call. CDR3 length equals 13 residues. Trimming took 3 bases from V and 5 from J, leaving 12 bases between them. Germline V gives CDR1 SGHNT, CDR2 YYREEE (reference sequence). The entire variable domain, with the rest obtained from reference TRBV5-4 and TRBJ2-7, is as follows: ETGVTQSPTHLIKTRGQQVTLRCSSQSGHNTVSWYQQALGQGPQFIFQYYREEENGRGNFPPRFSGLQFPNYSSELNVNALELDDSALYLCASSSNYKNEQYFGPGTRLTVT.

V gene TRBV27 combines with J gene TRBJ2-3, with 7 positions matching TRBD2. Germline CDR1 MNHEY, CDR2 SMNVEV (reference sequence). The CDR3 has 16 amino acids. Trimming removed 5 bases from V and 1 base from J; junction bases left unmatched: 9. CDR3 DNA: TGTGCCAGCAGTACGTATAACGGGAGGCGCACAGATACGCAGTATTTT. Protein sequence: CASSTYNGRRTDTQYF.

The gene calls are TRBV5-5 and TRBJ2-7; perhaps TRBD2 as D (7 bases). Germline assignment: CDR1 SGHKS and CDR2 YYEKEE (reference sequence). The CDR3 spans 14 residues. Trimming pared 3 bases from V and 2 bases from J, leaving 12 bases between. CDR3 amino acids: CASSWGGRAYEQYF. CDR3 DNA: TGTGCCAGCAGCTGGGGGGGCAGAGCCTACGAGCAGTACTTC. Based on the CDR3 plus reference TRBV5-5 and TRBJ2-7, the full variable domain is DAGVTQSPTHLIKTRGQQVTLRCSPISGHKSVSWYQQVLGQGPQFIFQYYEKEERGRGNFPDRFSARQFPNYSSELNVNALLLGDSALYLCASSWGGRAYEQYFGPGTRLTVT.

The V gene is TRBV7-9, the J gene TRBJ2-5; tentatively, D is TRBD1 (6 bases). The CDR3 has 13 residues. Trimming took 6 bases from V and 2 from J, leaving 10 bases between them. Germline V lookup: CDR1 SEHNR, CDR2 FQNEAQ (reference sequence). CDR3 sequence reads: CASRRTVQETQYF. The CDR3, as DNA: TGTGCCAGCAGACGGACAGTTCAAGAGACCCAGTACTTC.

The V call is TRBV27, the J call TRBJ2-7; D gene unclear. The CDR3 totals 13 residues. V was shortened by 6 bases and J by 1 base, with 10 bases between the two germline ends. From germline, CDR1 is MNHEY and CDR2 SMNVEV (reference sequence). CDR3 region: CASRKDFSYEQYF. In nucleotides, the CDR3 is TGTGCCAGCAGGAAAGACTTTTCCTACGAGCAGTACTTC.

The chain links TRBV7-3 to TRBJ2-1; 12 positions match TRBD2. J gave up 5 bases and V 4 bases, and 6 bases lay outside the gene matches. The CDR3 covers 16 residues. Germline CDR1 SGHTA, CDR2 FQGTGA. DNA for the CDR3: TGTGCCAGCAGCTCCGGACTAGCGGGGAAGGACAATGAGCAGTTCTTC. Its translation is CASSSGLAGKDNEQFF.

The chain has TRBV30 and TRBJ1-2; possibly TRBD1 for D (6 bases). V lost 2 bases, J lost 4 bases, and 17 bases lay in between. CDR3 length: 15 residues. The germline CDR1 and CDR2 sequences are GTSNPN and SVGIG (reference sequence). CDR3 sequence reads: CAWSRMESGAYGYTF. CDR3 nucleotide sequence: TGTGCCTGGAGTCGAATGGAGTCAGGGGCCTATGGCTACACCTTC. Full variable domain (rest looked up from reference TRBV30 and TRBJ1-2): SQTIHQWPATLVQPVGSPLSLECTVEGTSNPNLYWYRQAAGRGLQLLFYSVGIGQISSEVPQNLSASRPQDRQFILSSKKLLLSDSGFYLCAWSRMESGAYGYTFGSGTRLTVV.

This chain links TRBV18 with TRBJ2-7, with 12 bases identical to TRBD2. The CDR3 sequence is 20 residues long. The V gene's germline CDR1 is KGHSH and CDR2 LQKENI. V was clipped by 0 bases and J by 5 bases; unmatched bases: 17. This CDR3 is CASSPPALAGGYSRINEQYF. CDR3 DNA sequence: TGTGCCAGCTCACCACCGGCCCTAGCGGGGGGGTATTCGCGAATCAACGAGCAGTACTTC.

V gene TRBV18 combines with J gene TRBJ1-1; D is uncertain. The CDR3 has 15 amino acids. Germline lookup yields CDR1 KGHSH and CDR2 LQKENI. V was shortened by 3 bases and J by 3 bases, with 14 bases between the two germline ends. The CDR3 spells CASSPPLGRDTEAFF. In DNA form, the CDR3 reads TGTGCCAGCTCACCCCCACTGGGGAGAGACACTGAAGCTTTCTTT.

The chain employs TRBV9 and TRBJ2-7; D may correspond to TRBD1 or TRBD2 (6 bases each). The V gene's germline CDR1 is SGDLS and CDR2 YYNGEE. Trimming stripped 2 bases from V and 2 bases from J, with 11 bases between. CDR3 length: 14 residues. As DNA, the CDR3 is TGTGCCAGCAGCGTCGGGCGGGACACCTACGAGCAGTACTTC. Protein product: CASSVGRDTYEQYF. Based on the CDR3 plus reference TRBV9 and TRBJ2-7, the full variable domain is DSGVTQTPKHLITATGQRVTLRCSPRSGDLSVYWYQQSLDQGLQFLIQYYNGEERAKGNILERFSAQQFPDLHSELNLSSLELGDSALYFCASSVGRDTYEQYFGPGTRLTVT.

J is TRBJ1-2 and V is TRBV2; 9 bases line up with TRBD1. In germline, CDR1 is SNHLY, CDR2 FYNNEI. V lost 7 bases, J lost 4 bases, and 13 bases stayed unmatched. The CDR3 contains 16 residues. This chain's CDR3 is CASTGGQGMSSYGYTF. DNA of the CDR3: TGTGCCAGCACAGGGGGACAGGGTATGTCGTCCTATGGCTACACCTTC.